The 16 T cell receptor beta chains listed next were all sequenced from one sample in a study of cytomegalovirus exposure and HLA in healthy donors. PCR used 60 Vbeta primers and 13 Jbeta primers. Generated by immunoSEQ multiplex PCR, the TCRdb table keeps only in-frame clones and is missing some. The ten most abundant clones cover 2.2% of a sample with around 140,000 clones. The sequenced sample consisted of PBMCs. The receptors originated from a woman aged 18-35 years in good health and CMV-seronegative.

The chain joins TRBV18 to TRBJ2-3; D might be TRBD1 (5 bases). The CDR3 consists of 15 residues. Trimming pared 6 bases from V and 3 bases from J, leaving 16 bases between. CDR1 is KGHSH and CDR2 is LQKENI in the germline V gene. The CDR3 loop reads CASSSSYRGTDTQYF. CDR3 DNA sequence: TGTGCCAGCTCCTCCTCGTATAGGGGTACAGATACGCAGTATTTT.

This chain connects TRBV7-8 to TRBJ1-1; D might be TRBD1 (6 bases). Per the germline V gene, CDR1 is SGHVS and CDR2 is FQNEAQ. The CDR3 contains 16 residues. Trimming pared 3 bases from V and 0 bases from J, leaving 14 bases between. The CDR3 region has the DNA TGTGCCAGCAGCTTGAGCTCGGGACACCTGAACACTGAAGCTTTCTTT. It codes for CASSLSSGHLNTEAFF.

In nucleotides, the CDR3 is TGTGCCAGCACTCCTCCAACAAGCGATGAGCAGTTCTTC. Protein: CASTPPTSDEQFF. The chain is built from TRBV2 and TRBJ2-1; D is unclear. Germline V gene data show CDR1 as SNHLY and CDR2 as FYNNEI. Trimming left V 7 bases short and J 8 bases short, with 15 bases between. This CDR3 contains 13 residues.

CDR3 protein: CASKGGETQYF. The CDR3 DNA sequence: TGTGCCAGTAAAGGGGGTGAGACCCAGTACTTC. The chain has TRBV19 and TRBJ2-5; maybe TRBD1 (6 bases). Trimming removed 7 bases at V and 5 bases at J, with 8 bases between. The germline V gene has CDR1 LNHDA and CDR2 SQIVND (reference sequence). The CDR3 spans 11 residues. Filled out from reference TRBV19 and TRBJ2-5, the complete variable domain reads DGGITQSPKYLFRKEGQNVTLSCEQNLNHDAMYWYRQDPGQGLRLIYYSQIVNDFQKGDIAEGYSVSREKKESFPLTVTSAQKNPTAFYLCASKGGETQYFGPGTRLLVL.

The V gene is TRBV4-3, the J gene TRBJ2-1; D not resolved. Looked up from germline, CDR1 is LGHNA and CDR2 is YSLEER. The V gene lost 1 base and the J gene lost 2 bases, with 9 bases spanning the gap. The CDR3 has 15 amino acids. The CDR3 loop is CASSQGVLPYNEQFF. The CDR3 DNA follows: TGCGCCAGCAGCCAAGGCGTCCTTCCCTACAATGAGCAGTTCTTC.

The chain couples TRBV5-4 to TRBJ2-3; TRBD2 aligns across 7 bases. Per germline, CDR1 SGHNT and CDR2 YYREEE (reference sequence). This CDR3 spans 12 amino acids. V dropped 4 bases and J dropped 8; count of bases not matched to a gene: 4. CDR3 DNA: TGTGCCAGCAGCGAAGGGAGGGCTACGCAGTATTTT. Protein sequence: CASSEGRATQYF.

The chain links TRBV4-2 to TRBJ2-5; 7 nucleotides agree with TRBD1. Germline-derived CDR1 and CDR2 are LGHNA and YNFKEQ. The CDR3 is made up of 14 amino acids. V lost 2 bases to trimming and J lost 11 bases; unmatched junction nucleotides: 11. CDR3 residues: CASSQYDRALEQYF. DNA of the CDR3: TGTGCCAGCAGCCAATACGACAGGGCCCTAGAGCAGTACTTC.

The chain has TRBV4-1 and TRBJ1-4; 8 bases fit TRBD1. The CDR3 contains 16 residues. V lost 5 bases, J lost 8 bases, and 13 bases stayed unmatched. Looked up from germline, CDR1 is MGHRA and CDR2 is YSYEKL. CDR3 nucleotide sequence: TGCGCCAGCAGCGGGGCTACAACAGGGGGAGGGGAAAAACTGTTTTTT. It is translated as CASSGATTGGGEKLFF.

The V gene is TRBV5-1, the J gene TRBJ2-7, with 8 bases identical to TRBD2. The CDR3 totals 15 residues. Germline CDR1 is SGHRS and CDR2 is YFSETQ. The trim removed 4 bases at V and 0 bases at J, leaving 6 bases unmatched. The CDR3 loop reads CASSPWSGSSYEQYF. The CDR3 DNA reads TGCGCCAGCAGCCCGTGGAGCGGGAGCTCCTACGAGCAGTACTTC.

This chain connects TRBV5-4 to TRBJ2-1; 8 bases map to TRBD2. The J segment lost 2 bases and the V segment lost 1 base, leaving 2 bases of the junction unmatched. The germline CDR1 and CDR2 sequences are SGHNT and YYREEE (reference sequence). The length of the CDR3 is 15 residues. CDR3 sequence: CASSLSLAAYNEQFF. CDR3 bases: TGTGCCAGCAGCTTGTCACTAGCGGCCTACAATGAGCAGTTCTTC.

CDR3 in amino acids: CASSIYPIGGGDTEAFF. The CDR3 DNA sequence: TGTGCCAGTAGTATATATCCGATTGGAGGTGGCGACACTGAAGCTTTCTTT. The chain employs TRBV19 and TRBJ1-1; D not certain. V was trimmed by 2 bases and J by 3 bases, leaving 19 bases between them. This CDR3 is built from 17 residues. CDR1 and CDR2 (germline): LNHDA, SQIVND (reference sequence).

The chain's CDR3 is CASSLAVRTNEQFF. The CDR3 region has the DNA TGTGCCAGCAGTTTAGCGGTCCGAACGAATGAGCAGTTCTTC. The chain combines TRBV2 with TRBJ2-1, with D perhaps matching TRBD2 (6 bases). Trimming cost V 5 bases and J 7 bases, with 15 bases left between them. Per germline, CDR1 SNHLY and CDR2 FYNNEI. The CDR3 extends over 14 amino acids.

This rearrangement joins TRBV11-3 to TRBJ2-1, with D perhaps TRBD1 (6 bases). This CDR3 is built from 11 residues. Germline CDR1 is SGHNT and CDR2 is YENEEA. V was pared by 6 bases and J by 9 bases, with 9 bases between. In DNA form, the CDR3 reads TGTGCCAGCAGTCAAGGGGGTGAGCAGTTCTTC. Its translation: CASSQGGEQFF.

The chain is built from TRBV7-8 and TRBJ2-2, with 7 bases aligning to TRBD1. Germline lookup yields CDR1 SGHVS and CDR2 FQNEAQ. There are 15 residues in the CDR3. V shed 6 bases, J shed 3 bases, and the junction held 7 bases outside the gene matches. The chain's CDR3 is CASSTGVVYTGELFF. Written as DNA, the CDR3 is TGTGCCAGCAGTACAGGGGTTGTGTACACCGGGGAGCTGTTTTTT.

V gene TRBV7-8 combines with J gene TRBJ2-1; maybe TRBD2 (5 bases). V was clipped by 5 bases and J by 10 bases, with 21 bases between them. The CDR3 is made up of 15 amino acids. Germline-derived CDR1 and CDR2 are SGHVS and FQNEAQ. The CDR3 nucleotides read TGTGCCAGCAGCCAACGAACTAGTTTTGCTTGGGAGCAGTTCTTC. This translates into CASSQRTSFAWEQFF.

The J gene is TRBJ1-4, the V gene TRBV27, with 8 bases fitting TRBD1. The CDR3 contains 16 residues. V gave up 6 bases and J gave up 0 bases; unmatched junction bases: 6. Germline V gene sequence: CDR1 MNHEY, CDR2 SMNVEV (reference sequence). The CDR3: CASRQGVGATNEKLFF. The CDR3 bases are TGTGCCAGCAGACAGGGGGTGGGTGCAACTAATGAAAAACTGTTTTTT.